The rows below give T cell receptor beta chains drawn from one sample of a study of identical twins. TCRdb itself ran the 5' RACE reads through MiXCR, one entry per CDR3 protein. This sample has about 920,000 distinct CDR3 sequences, with roughly an eighth found just once. These records were also assigned to another study, of yellow fever vaccine responses in identical twins.

The specimen sequenced was PBMCs. These receptor sequences come from a woman aged 18-30 years in good health. The CDR3 runs from the conserved cysteine through the conserved F or W. The order of the fields is clone size, V gene, D gene, J gene, CDR3 DNA, CDR3 protein. The D gene is left open where the match is weak. Clone size, where shown, is once, few, many, or a class for clones that have expanded.

clone size: few; V gene: TRBV6-1; D gene: .; J gene: TRBJ1-5; CDR3 DNA: TGTGCCAGCAGGGCCGGAGCGGTAGATCAGCCCCAGCATTTT; CDR3 protein: CASRAGAVDQPQHF
clone size: .; V gene: TRBV10-3; D gene: .; J gene: TRBJ1-2; CDR3 DNA: TGCGCCATCAGTGCGCAGCTGACGGGCTACACCTTC; CDR3 protein: CAISAQLTGYTF
clone size: .; V gene: TRBV10-3; D gene: .; J gene: TRBJ2-5; CDR3 DNA: TGTGCCATCAGGGCCTGGGTAGGAGAAGAGACCCAGTACTTC; CDR3 protein: CAIRAWVGEETQYF
clone size: few; V gene: TRBV15; D gene: TRBD1; J gene: TRBJ2-5; CDR3 DNA: TGTGCCACCAGACAGGGGGACGGTCCCCAAGAGACCCAGTACTTC; CDR3 protein: CATRQGDGPQETQYF
clone size: many; V gene: TRBV6-5; D gene: .; J gene: TRBJ1-3; CDR3 DNA: TGTGCCAGCAAAAATACAGGAGGGGGAAACACCATATATTTT; CDR3 protein: CASKNTGGGNTIYF
clone size: few; V gene: TRBV18; D gene: .; J gene: TRBJ2-1; CDR3 DNA: TGTGCCAGCTCACCGCAATCGAGCTCCTACAATGAGCAGTTCTTC; CDR3 protein: CASSPQSSSYNEQFF
clone size: few; V gene: TRBV20-1; D gene: TRBD1; J gene: TRBJ1-1; CDR3 DNA: TGCAGTGCCGGACAGGGTGGCACTGAAGCTTTCTTT; CDR3 protein: CSAGQGGTEAFF
clone size: .; V gene: TRBV15; D gene: TRBD2; J gene: TRBJ2-1; CDR3 DNA: TGTGCCACCAGCAGCGCGGGGGGGTATGTTGAGCAGTTCTTC; CDR3 protein: CATSSAGGYVEQFF
clone size: few; V gene: TRBV20-1; D gene: .; J gene: TRBJ2-7; CDR3 DNA: TGCAGTGCTAGAAGGGGGACTCAGGCTGCCTACGAGCAGTACTTC; CDR3 protein: CSARRGTQAAYEQYF
clone size: .; V gene: TRBV7-9; D gene: .; J gene: TRBJ2-1; CDR3 DNA: TGTGCCAGCAGCTCTTCTTTGGGCTCCTACAATGAGCAGTTCTTC; CDR3 protein: CASSSSLGSYNEQFF
clone size: few; V gene: TRBV4-1; D gene: TRBD1; J gene: TRBJ2-3; CDR3 DNA: TGCGCCAGCAGCCAAGTACAGGGGTTCACAGATACGCAGTATTTT; CDR3 protein: CASSQVQGFTDTQYF
clone size: .; V gene: TRBV20-1; D gene: .; J gene: TRBJ2-2; CDR3 DNA: TGCAGTGCTAGTGGGCACCCCAAAGCGCCCGGGGAGCTGTTTTTT; CDR3 protein: CSASGHPKAPGELFF
clone size: few; V gene: TRBV25-1; D gene: .; J gene: TRBJ2-5; CDR3 DNA: TGTGCCAGCAGGATGGAGGGAGAGACCCAGTACTTC; CDR3 protein: CASRMEGETQYF
clone size: .; V gene: TRBV7-3; D gene: .; J gene: TRBJ2-1; CDR3 DNA: TGTGCCAGCAGCTCGGGGATGGCAGGGTGGGCGTCTTCCTACAATGAGCAGTTCTTC; CDR3 protein: CASSSGMAGWASSYNEQFF
clone size: many; V gene: TRBV5-1; D gene: TRBD1; J gene: TRBJ1-6; CDR3 DNA: TGCGCCAGCAGCTTGGCCGCGGGACAGGGCAATTCACCCCTCCACTTT; CDR3 protein: CASSLAAGQGNSPLHF
clone size: .; V gene: TRBV7-9; D gene: .; J gene: TRBJ1-2; CDR3 DNA: TGTGCCAGCAGCTCCACGTCAGTGTCTGATGGCTACACCTTC; CDR3 protein: CASSSTSVSDGYTF
clone size: few; V gene: TRBV10-3; D gene: TRBD2; J gene: TRBJ2-1; CDR3 DNA: TGTGCCATCAGAGTTAGCGGGGGGTCCTACAATGAGCAGTTCTTC; CDR3 protein: CAIRVSGGSYNEQFF
clone size: .; V gene: TRBV5-1; D gene: TRBD1; J gene: TRBJ2-2; CDR3 DNA: TGCGCCAGCAGCTGGGGTGACAGGGCGAACACCGGGGAGCTGTTTTTT; CDR3 protein: CASSWGDRANTGELFF
clone size: .; V gene: TRBV20-1; D gene: TRBD1; J gene: TRBJ2-2; CDR3 DNA: TGCAGTGCTAGTCCCCGGACAGGGGGCACCGGGGAGCTGTTTTTT; CDR3 protein: CSASPRTGGTGELFF
clone size: many; V gene: TRBV24-1; D gene: TRBD2; J gene: TRBJ2-1; CDR3 DNA: TGTGCCACCAGTGACCCGGGACTAGCGGGTACCCCAAGCTCCTACAATGAGCAGTTCTTC; CDR3 protein: CATSDPGLAGTPSSYNEQFF
clone size: .; V gene: TRBV28; D gene: .; J gene: TRBJ2-7; CDR3 DNA: TGTGCCAGCAGTTCCCCGGGAATCCCAGGGTACGAGCAGTACTTC; CDR3 protein: CASSSPGIPGYEQYF
clone size: .; V gene: TRBV2; D gene: .; J gene: TRBJ2-5; CDR3 DNA: TGTGCCAGCAGTGATCTTTCTTTGCGCCAACAAGAGACCCAGTACTTC; CDR3 protein: CASSDLSLRQQETQYF